This T cell receptor (beta chain) was sequenced for a study of CD8+CD57+ T cells in acquired aplastic anemia. About the research overall: Sorted CD4+ and CD8+ cell DNA averaged 3.2 ug. Healthy donors averaged approximately 10 million reads for CD4+ cells.

Profiles of TCR beta VDJ and CDR3 were generated from a genomic DNA template. Via MiXCR, TCRdb re-called the reads, giving one row per CDR3 protein. The sample lists 180,000 or so distinct CDR3 sequences; about half were seen once. Comments on this clonotype: Its antigen is currently unknown.

General study findings and limits: Comparison of patients with controls identified around 30 shared CD8+ CDR3 sequences. Controls did not differ significantly from patients in CD8+ Simpson's diversity.

The germline V gene encodes CDR1 DFQATT and CDR2 SNEGSKA (reference sequence). This CDR3 spans 16 amino acids. V lost 6 bases, J lost 0 bases, and 9 bases stayed unmatched. What was sequenced was sorted CD4+, CD8+, or CD8+CD57+ T cells (not recorded which) from PBMCs. This clonotype originated in a human donor in good health. This rearrangement joins TRBV20-1 to TRBJ2-7; 12 nucleotides align to TRBD2. CDR3 amino acids: CSAQTGTSGFSYEQYF. DNA for the CDR3: TGCAGTGCGCAGACTGGGACTAGCGGGTTCTCCTACGAGCAGTACTTC.